This T cell receptor (beta chain) was found in a study of blood T cell repertoires in COVID-19. Study context: The analysed material was cDNA or gDNA that came from T cells, B-cell-depleted T cells, or PBMCs.

The CDR3 covers 15 residues. CDR1 SGHKS and CDR2 YYEKEE come from the germline V gene (reference sequence). The V end was cut by 1 base, the J end by 1 base, with 11 bases between. The authors' processing: Using reference gene primer amplification, nucleated cell counts were estimated. Generated by immunoSEQ multiplex PCR, the TCRdb table keeps only in-frame clones and is missing some. For V, J and clone size, that table is used; D and trimming come from the DNA. The sample lists 60,000 to 95,000 clones; approximately 89% were seen once. The chain links TRBV5-5 to TRBJ1-1; possible D gene TRBD1, 5 bases. Sequencing used peripheral blood. This clonotype originated in a human donor in a cohort sampled during active COVID-19. Written as DNA, the CDR3 is TGTGCCAGCAGCTTGTCAGGGCAACCGAACACTGAAGCTTTCTTT. Amino acid sequence: CASSLSGQPNTEAFF.